The sequence of this T cell receptor beta chain was determined in a study of control samples from healthy donors and cancer patients. This CDR3 region has 13 residues. The germline CDR1 and CDR2 sequences are MRHNA and SNTAGT. The germline V and J ends were trimmed by 4 bases and 2 bases, with 8 bases remaining between them. TCRdb keeps only in-frame clones here, not all; method: immunoSEQ multiplex PCR. The sample comprises around 90,000 clones, over 75% of which are singletons, and over 2% rests with the top ten. The rearrangement links TRBV6-4 to TRBJ2-5; D is unclear. This receptor was obtained from a woman aged 40 to 50 in good health. The sample comprised blood. The CDR3 sequence is CASSAASQETQYF. The DNA for the CDR3 is TGTGCCAGCAGTGCCGCCTCACAAGAGACCCAGTACTTC.